A single T cell receptor (beta chain) is shown here with its context. This specimen belongs to a study of CD8+CD57+ T cells in acquired aplastic anemia. Genomic DNA templated the TCR beta VDJ and CDR3 profiling. One entry per CDR3 protein, called by TCRdb with MiXCR from the reads. The sample has hundreds of thousands of distinct CDR3 sequences; 60% to 80% are singletons. This TCR was sampled from a human donor in good health, serving as a control. The specimen sequenced was sorted CD4+, CD8+, or CD8+CD57+ T cells (not recorded which) from PBMCs.

The CDR3 here is CASRFGQGLSYTF. The DNA for the CDR3 is TGTGCCAGCAGATTCGGGCAGGGTCTGAGCTACACCTTC. This rearrangement joins TRBV12-3 or TRBV12-4 to TRBJ1-2, with a tentative D call TRBD1 (5 bases). Trimming cost V 6 bases and J 9 bases, with 17 bases left between them. This CDR3 has 13 residues.